These 14 T cell receptor beta chains came from one sample sequenced in a study of T cell changes during pregnancy in multiple sclerosis. Sequencing used immunoSEQ multiplex PCR; TCRdb keeps in-frame clones, though not all of them. The sample comprises 95,000 to 110,000 clones, less than 95% of which are singletons, and less than 0.9% rests with the top ten. This specimen consisted of peripheral blood, obtained in the third trimester of pregnancy. Receptors originate from a female donor in good health, enrolled as a control in a pregnancy study.

V and J are TRBV9 and TRBJ2-1, with 8 bases that match TRBD2. The length of the CDR3 is 15 residues. The germline CDR1 and CDR2 sequences are SGDLS and YYNGEE. V lost 1 base to trimming and J lost 6 bases; unmatched junction nucleotides: 6. For the CDR3, the DNA is TGTGCCAGCAGCGTATTTACGGGGGGGCGCAATGAGCAGTTCTTC. Translation: CASSVFTGGRNEQFF. Complete variable domain (other parts from reference TRBV9 and TRBJ2-1): DSGVTQTPKHLITATGQRVTLRCSPRSGDLSVYWYQQSLDQGLQFLIQYYNGEERAKGNILERFSAQQFPDLHSELNLSSLELGDSALYFCASSVFTGGRNEQFFGPGTRLTVL.

This clone was observed a single time. This chain links TRBV30 with TRBJ1-3; 7 bases are shared with TRBD1. In germline, CDR1 is GTSNPN, CDR2 SVGIG (reference sequence). This CDR3 is built from 16 residues. Trimming took 1 base from V and 1 from J; bases not matched to a gene: 7. CDR3 region: CAWSATGVWSGNTIYF. For the CDR3, the DNA is TGTGCCTGGAGTGCTACAGGGGTCTGGTCTGGAAACACCATATATTTT.

The chain has TRBV7-6 and TRBJ1-1; 7 bases align to TRBD1. J was trimmed by 4 bases and V by 3 bases; bases with no gene match: 14. The germline gives CDR1 SGHVS, CDR2 FNYEAQ. The CDR3 is made up of 17 amino acids. The CDR3: CASSFAAGGTSTTEAFF. CDR3 sequence (DNA): TGTGCCAGCAGCTTCGCGGCAGGGGGAACCTCAACCACTGAAGCTTTCTTT.

The V and J genes are TRBV5-8 and TRBJ1-1, with 8 bases fitting TRBD1. Germline V lookup: CDR1 SGHTS, CDR2 YDEGEE. This CDR3 has 19 amino acids. The junction had 18 bases not matched to a gene; V was cut back by 2 bases and J by 3 bases. The CDR3 region is CASSFRATGTGLFDTEAFF. Here the CDR3 DNA reads TGTGCCAGCAGCTTTAGGGCCACCGGGACAGGTTTATTCGACACTGAAGCTTTCTTT.

The V gene is TRBV6-5, the J gene TRBJ1-1, with D perhaps matching TRBD1 (5 bases). V was cut by 6 bases and J by 3 bases, with 14 bases left in between. Germline loops: CDR1 MNHEY, CDR2 SVGAGI. This CDR3 comprises 14 residues. The CDR3 is CASRSTGHDTEAFF. The CDR3 region has the DNA TGTGCCAGCAGATCCACAGGCCACGACACTGAAGCTTTCTTT.

J is TRBJ1-1 and V is TRBV25-1; tentative D call: TRBD1 (6 bases). V lost 2 bases and J 6 bases, leaving 13 bases between the germline ends. Germline V gene data show CDR1 as MGHDK and CDR2 as SYGVNS. The CDR3 consists of 14 residues. The CDR3 sequence: CASSERGGGSEAFF. CDR3 in DNA: TGTGCCAGCAGTGAAAGAGGGGGGGGCTCTGAAGCTTTCTTT.

Comments on this clone: The sample contains more than one DNA sequence encoding this CDR3. V usage is TRBV30 and J usage is TRBJ1-1; a possible D gene is TRBD1 (6 bases). CDR1 is GTSNPN and CDR2 is SVGIG in the germline V gene (reference sequence). The V and J ends lost 0 bases and 2 bases respectively, with 10 bases between them. The CDR3 spans 14 residues. CDR3 sequence: CAWSVGQLNTEAFF. As DNA, the CDR3 is TGTGCCTGGAGTGTGGGACAACTTAACACTGAAGCTTTCTTT.

J is TRBJ2-1 and V is TRBV19, with TRBD1 identical over 7 bases. Germline CDR1 is LNHDA and CDR2 is SQIVND (reference sequence). CDR3 length equals 14 residues. J gave up 2 bases and V 5 bases, and 3 bases lay outside the gene matches. CDR3 nucleotides: TGTGCCAGTAGTCAGGGGGTGACCTACAATGAGCAGTTCTTC. This gives the protein CASSQGVTYNEQFF.

The V and J genes are TRBV5-6 and TRBJ1-1, with D maybe TRBD1 (5 bases). CDR1 and CDR2 (germline): SGHDT, YYEEEE. The CDR3 loop spans 13 amino acids. Trimming stripped 3 bases from V and 6 bases from J, with 12 bases between. CDR3 DNA: TGTGCCAGCAGCTGGACGCAGGGCGCTGAAGCTTTCTTT. It specifies CASSWTQGAEAFF. Drawing the rest from reference TRBV5-6 and TRBJ1-1, the complete variable domain is DAGVTQSPTHLIKTRGQQVTLRCSPKSGHDTVSWYQQALGQGPQFIFQYYEEEERQRGNFPDRFSGHQFPNYSSELNVNALLLGDSALYLCASSWTQGAEAFFGQGTRLTVV.

This sequence joins TRBV2 and TRBJ1-2, with D hard to call. This CDR3 region has 12 residues. V was trimmed by 9 bases and J by 4 bases, leaving 12 bases between them. CDR1 is SNHLY, CDR2 FYNNEI, per germline. The CDR3 protein is CASEGSGYGYTF. The CDR3 bases are TGTGCCAGTGAGGGATCCGGCTATGGCTACACCTTC.

This chain links TRBV30 with TRBJ1-3; unclear D gene. Trimming shortened V by 2 bases and J by 1 base, and 6 bases separated the two germline ends. CDR3 length: 13 amino acids. Germline CDR1 reads GTSNPN; CDR2 reads SVGIG (reference sequence). CDR3 bases: TGTGCCTGGAGTTGGGCTTCTGGAAACACCATATATTTT. This sequence encodes CAWSWASGNTIYF.

V and J are TRBV7-3 and TRBJ1-1, with D maybe TRBD1 (6 bases). This CDR3 contains 13 residues. Germline CDR1 is SGHTA and CDR2 is FQGTGA. The germline V and J ends were trimmed by 5 bases and 1 base, with 8 bases remaining between them. The CDR3 loop is CASSEQGNTEAFF. CDR3 DNA: TGTGCCAGCAGCGAACAGGGGAACACTGAAGCTTTCTTT. Using reference TRBV7-3 and TRBJ1-1 for the parts outside the CDR3, the full variable domain is GAGVSQTPSNKVTEKGKYVELRCDPISGHTALYWYRQSLGQGPEFLIYFQGTGAADDSGLPNDRFFAVRPEGSVSTLKIQRTERGDSAVYLCASSEQGNTEAFFGQGTRLTVV.

The chain is built from TRBV2 and TRBJ2-1, with 11 bases identical to TRBD2. Germline V gene data show CDR1 as SNHLY and CDR2 as FYNNEI. V shed 1 base and J 8 bases; nucleotides not matched to a gene: 4. The CDR3 sequence is 15 residues long. DNA for the CDR3: TGTGCCAGCAGTGAAGATATAGCGGGGGGGCATGAGCAGTTCTTC. Amino acid sequence: CASSEDIAGGHEQFF.

The chain employs TRBV5-1 and TRBJ2-3; 11 nucleotides align to TRBD2. The CDR3 is 16 amino acids. Germline trimming cut 8 bases from V and 0 bases from J; bases unmatched to any gene: 8. CDR1 and CDR2 (germline): SGHRS, YFSETQ. CDR3 sequence reads: CASGLLAGVSTDTQYF. The DNA of the CDR3 is TGCGCCAGTGGCTTACTAGCGGGGGTAAGCACAGATACGCAGTATTTT.